These 16 T cell receptor beta chains came from one sample sequenced in a study of T cell changes during pregnancy in multiple sclerosis. Using immunoSEQ multiplex PCR, the repertoire was profiled, and TCRdb retains in-frame clones only, with some absent. The sample lists 45,000 or so clones, approximately 90% occurring once. Sequencing used CD4+ T cells from peripheral blood mononuclear cells, obtained after pregnancy. The receptor set was obtained from a female donor with multiple sclerosis, enrolled in a pregnancy study.

The J gene is TRBJ2-1, the V gene TRBV4-1; 11 nucleotides match TRBD2. V lost 1 base to trimming and J lost 6 bases; unmatched junction nucleotides: 5. The V gene's germline CDR1 is MGHRA and CDR2 YSYEKL. This CDR3 has 16 residues. The CDR3 DNA is TGCGCCAGCAGCCAAGTTGTAGCGGGAGGGTTCAATGAGCAGTTCTTC. It encodes CASSQVVAGGFNEQFF.

The count of this clone is one. V usage is TRBV2 and J usage is TRBJ2-1; 10 bases fit TRBD2. The CDR3 has 14 residues. Germline lookup yields CDR1 SNHLY and CDR2 FYNNEI. With 8 bases clipped from V and 7 bases from J, the junction kept 8 bases outside the gene matches. In nucleotides, the CDR3 is TGTGCCAGCGGACTAGCGGACTACAAGAATGAGCAGTTCTTC. Its translation: CASGLADYKNEQFF. The full variable domain, rest sourced from reference TRBV2 and TRBJ2-1, is EPEVTQTPSHQVTQMGQEVILRCVPISNHLYFYWYRQILGQKVEFLVSFYNNEISEKSEIFDDQFSVERPDGSNFTLKIRSTKLEDSAMYFCASGLADYKNEQFFGPGTRLTVL.

V is TRBV2 and J is TRBJ1-2, with 8 bases aligning to TRBD1. The germline CDR1 and CDR2 sequences are SNHLY and FYNNEI. Trimming at V came to 3 bases and at J to 7 bases, leaving 4 bases not matched to a gene. This CDR3 comprises 13 residues. The CDR3 sequence is CASSETGEVGYTF. The CDR3 coding sequence is TGTGCCAGCAGTGAGACAGGGGAGGTTGGCTACACCTTC.

The chain uses TRBV5-5 and TRBJ1-2, with D perhaps TRBD1 (6 bases). With 0 bases removed from V and 4 bases from J, the gap between germline ends came to 13 bases. The length of the CDR3 is 15 residues. Germline V gene lookup returns CDR1 SGHKS and CDR2 YYEKEE (reference sequence). The CDR3 spells CASSLGWQGPYGYTF. The CDR3 region has the DNA TGTGCCAGCAGCTTGGGGTGGCAGGGGCCCTATGGCTACACCTTC.

The chain has TRBV7-2 and TRBJ2-7; perhaps TRBD2 as D (7 bases). V dropped 3 bases and J dropped 4 bases, with 19 bases sitting between them. In germline, CDR1 is SGHTA, CDR2 FQGNSA. The CDR3 runs 16 residues. The CDR3 loop is CASSFGGGHLRYEQYF. The DNA for the CDR3 is TGTGCCAGCAGCTTCGGCGGGGGACACCTTAGGTACGAGCAGTACTTC. The whole variable domain, filled in from reference TRBV7-2 and TRBJ2-7, reads GAGVSQSPSNKVTEKGKDVELRCDPISGHTALYWYRQSLGQGLEFLIYFQGNSAPDKSGLPSDRFSAERTGGSVSTLTIQRTQQEDSAVYLCASSFGGGHLRYEQYFGPGTRLTVT.

This chain connects TRBV5-6 to TRBJ1-5, with D possibly TRBD1 on 6 matching bases. The CDR3 length is 13 residues. Trimming stripped 1 base from V and 7 bases from J, with 9 bases between. CDR1 is SGHDT and CDR2 is YYEEEE in the germline V gene. The CDR3 nucleotides read TGTGCCAGCAGCTTGTCAGGGGCCCAGCCCCAGCATTTT. It specifies CASSLSGAQPQHF.

The rearrangement uses TRBV2 and TRBJ1-1, with 7 bases that match TRBD1. Germline V gene sequence: CDR1 SNHLY, CDR2 FYNNEI. The CDR3 runs 13 residues. The junction had 5 bases not matched to a gene; V was cut back by 9 bases and J by 1 base. CDR3 in DNA: TGTGCCAGGATGGGACAGACGAACACTGAAGCTTTCTTT. Its translation is CARMGQTNTEAFF.

This chain uses TRBV5-4 with TRBJ2-7; maybe TRBD1 (5 bases). This CDR3 is 13 amino acids long. Germline CDR1 and CDR2: SGHNT and YYREEE (reference sequence). Trimming cost V 5 bases and J 4 bases, with 13 bases left between them. The CDR3 region is CASRQATSYEQYF. CDR3 DNA: TGTGCCAGCAGACAGGCGACATCGTACGAGCAGTACTTC.

The rearrangement joins TRBV5-1 to TRBJ2-2; TRBD2 is a possible D gene (6 bases). This CDR3 spans 16 amino acids. The V end was cut by 1 base, the J end by 1 base, with 11 bases between. The V gene's germline CDR1 is SGHRS and CDR2 YFSETQ. The CDR3 loop is CASSLLLAQNTGELFF. CDR3 DNA sequence: TGCGCCAGCAGCTTGCTTCTAGCGCAGAACACCGGGGAGCTGTTTTTT. The full variable domain, its missing parts supplied by reference TRBV5-1 and TRBJ2-2, is KAGVTQTPRYLIKTRGQQVTLSCSPISGHRSVSWYQQTPGQGLQFLFEYFSETQRNKGNFPGRFSGRQFSNSRSEMNVSTLELGDSALYLCASSLLLAQNTGELFFGEGSRLTVL.

V and J are TRBV11-1 and TRBJ1-1; D is ambiguous. Germline CDR1 reads SGHAT; CDR2 reads FQDESV (reference sequence). This CDR3 is 16 amino acids long. V lost 0 bases and J 5 bases, leaving 16 bases between the germline ends. The CDR3 region is CASSLANQEVGTEAFF. Here the CDR3 DNA reads TGTGCCAGCAGCTTAGCTAATCAGGAGGTGGGGACTGAAGCTTTCTTT.

In this sample, this clone turned up a few times. The genes are TRBV7-2 and TRBJ2-2; perhaps TRBD1 as D (5 bases). The CDR3 totals 15 residues. CDR1 and CDR2 from the germline V gene are SGHTA and FQGNSA. Trimming pared 2 bases from V and 4 bases from J, leaving 11 bases between. The CDR3 sequence is CASSLSRGATGELFF. CDR3 in DNA: TGTGCCAGCAGCTTATCAAGGGGTGCCACCGGGGAGCTGTTTTTT.

This clone was seen just once. V and J are TRBV18 and TRBJ2-5; TRBD1 is a possible D gene (5 bases). Germline V gene sequence: CDR1 KGHSH, CDR2 LQKENI. V was cut by 5 bases and J by 4 bases, with 17 bases left in between. This CDR3 is 15 amino acids long. DNA of the CDR3: TGTGCCAGCTCAGTGCGGACACCTCTAGGAGAGACCCAGTACTTC. Amino acids: CASSVRTPLGETQYF.

This chain links TRBV5-4 with TRBJ2-7; D is perhaps TRBD1 (6 bases). The V and J ends lost 4 bases and 1 base respectively, with 9 bases between them. Germline loops: CDR1 SGHNT, CDR2 YYREEE (reference sequence). The CDR3 has 13 amino acids. The CDR3 reads CASSIGQSYEQYF. The CDR3 nucleotides read TGTGCCAGCAGCATAGGACAGTCCTACGAGCAGTACTTC.

The genes are TRBV11-2 and TRBJ2-3, with 15 bases lining up with TRBD2. CDR1 is SGHAT and CDR2 is FQNNGV in the germline V gene. Trimming removed 5 bases from V and 4 bases from J; junction bases left unmatched: 4. There are 16 residues in the CDR3. CDR3 coding DNA: TGTGCCAGCAGCAGGACTAGCGGGAGGGTCCCAGATACGCAGTATTTT. This gives the protein CASSRTSGRVPDTQYF.

This clone showed up just once. V usage is TRBV6-5 and J usage is TRBJ1-2; no reliable D call. The V gene's germline CDR1 is MNHEY and CDR2 SVGAGI. V shed 0 bases and J shed 7 bases, with 12 bases lying between them. The CDR3 sequence is 14 residues long. CDR3 residues: CASSYSRVRGGYTF. CDR3 DNA: TGTGCCAGCAGTTACTCTCGGGTTCGTGGTGGCTACACCTTC.

V usage is TRBV5-1 and J usage is TRBJ2-5; maybe TRBD1 (6 bases). The CDR3 spans 14 residues. Between the trimmed V and J ends, which lost 1 base and 5 bases, there was a span of 12 bases. The germline gives CDR1 SGHRS, CDR2 YFSETQ. CDR3 DNA: TGCGCCAGCAGCTTGAGAGGGGGTGGGGAGACCCAGTACTTC. Protein: CASSLRGGGETQYF.